This T cell receptor (beta chain) was found in a study of T cell changes during pregnancy in multiple sclerosis (dated 2019 in TCRdb). In terms of the full investigation: The study examined how the T cell repertoire changed over the course of pregnancy in women with multiple sclerosis.

The germline V gene provides CDR1 SGDLS and CDR2 YYNGEE. Trimmed from V: 0 bases; trimmed from J: 7 bases; junction bases lacking a gene match: 10. The CDR3, from cysteine to phenylalanine, totals 17 residues. The kept DNA is CDR3 alone, 51 bases in frame from the first base. As regards this clone: This clone's antigen is unknown. No base quality values were provided; no much bigger clone lies one nucleotide off.

The method was the immunoSEQ multiplex PCR assay. The immuneACCESS repertoire file appears here via TCRdb, limited to in-frame rearrangements. These files lack a portion of the clones; in checked studies, under half of the deficit traces to unresolved V genes, and the cause of the others is not known. The sample includes about 110,000 clones, with 80% to 95% observed a single time. The ten largest clonotypes hold 3.5% of the sample. This material consisted of peripheral blood, taken after pregnancy. The origin of this receptor is a female donor with multiple sclerosis, enrolled in a pregnancy study. The chain couples TRBV9 to TRBJ2-1, with 10 central nucleotides matching TRBD2. The base sequence is TGTGCCAGCAGCGTAGACCCAGCGGGGGGGCTCAGAAATGAGCAGTTCTTC. Its amino acids are CASSVDPAGGLRNEQFF.